This T cell receptor beta chain was documented in a study of monozygotic twins with inflammatory bowel disease (dated by TCRdb to about 2019). General notes on the study: A total of 28 monozygotic twin pairs were included in the full study, comprising nine German pairs (four IBD-concordant, five IBD-discordant) and 19 IBD-discordant Danish pairs. The search for disease-associated traits relied mainly on comparing, within discordant pairs, IBD patients with their genetically identical healthy co-twins. Each individual had, on average, about 151 000 unique TCRalpha sequences and 181 000 unique TCRbeta sequences available for analysis.

The receptor library was made with 5' RACE. For each TCR library, around 4,000 ng of total RNA was used. For each sample, cDNA was synthesized in eight separate reactions using SMARTScribe reverse transcriptase. During cDNA synthesis, template switching introduced unique molecular identifiers that contained a 6-nucleotide sample barcode. TCRalpha and TCRbeta cDNA was amplified in two nested PCRs of around 15 and 9 cycles, and bead purification was carried out after each PCR. Before amplification, the cDNA was both treated with uracil DNA-glycosylase and purified with the QIAquick PCR purification kit. The second PCR was the step at which Illumina TruSeq-compatible adapters and sample-specific barcodes were added. TapeStation and Qubit were used to check library quality and concentration, and roughly 4.6 ng of each library was pooled. Sequencing of the pooled libraries was done on an Illumina HiSeq2500 single-index Rapid Run using custom sequencing primers and 2 x 100 bp reads. For the original study's pipeline: UMI-based consensus assembly with MiGEC version 1.2.6 was used to correct PCR and sequencing errors. MiXCR version 2.1.1 handled V(D)J alignment, clonotype assembly and CDR3 extraction. To normalise gene usage, clonotype sharing and MAIT/NKT TCR abundance, the top 1000, 10 000 and 20 000 clonotypes in each sample were analysed. Diversity was computed as the inverse Simpson index with the vegan R package after downsampling to 27 000 UMIs. Paired Mann-Whitney U tests were applied to discordant twin pairs, and Benjamini-Hochberg correction was used for multiple testing. Through TCRdb reprocessing, the reads give one entry per CDR3 protein sequence; DNA is omitted. V and J calls and clone size were set by TCRdb, not the authors. This sample's clone table shows some 150,000 distinct CDR3 sequences. Just under 7.5% of the sample is taken by the ten largest.

From each donor, a roughly 2.6 ml peripheral blood sample was collected into PAXgene tubes and stored at -80 degrees C. Without any T cell sorting, total RNA was extracted from whole blood using the PAXgene blood miRNA kit on an automated QIAcube. Peripheral blood from monozygotic twin pairs concordant or discordant for inflammatory bowel disease was subjected to deep TCRalpha and TCRbeta repertoire profiling with unique molecular barcoding. Smoking habits were recorded for all twin pairs, with individuals classified as current, former or never smokers. Remarks on this clonotype: Its antigen is currently not known.

Reading the germline V gene gives CDR1 KGHSH and CDR2 LQKENI. The CDR3 numbers 15 residues from cysteine through phenylalanine. No DNA is recorded. Summary of the overall study and its limitations: Concordant and discordant twins showed no difference in repertoire similarity, possibly because of limited statistical power. Because patients received different immunosuppressive treatments, the repertoires may have picked up extra background noise and variability between individuals. Different T cell subtypes could not be distinguished in the analysis. A decrease in TCRbeta repertoire diversity, as measured by inverse Simpson index, was observed in IBD patients compared with their healthy co-twins. No single strong signal or clonotype linked to IBD turned up in the results, so the idea that one exists was not supported. IBD patients shared fewer clonotypes with other individuals than healthy twins did, most markedly in patients showing signs of disease activity.

This receptor was obtained from a human donor with ulcerative colitis or Crohn's disease, or a healthy co-twin of an affected twin (not recorded which). The source material was blood. The V gene is TRBV18 and the J gene is TRBJ2-3; there is no DNA to check the TCRdb D call of TRBD2. The CDR3 reads CASSLRAGGTDTQYF.